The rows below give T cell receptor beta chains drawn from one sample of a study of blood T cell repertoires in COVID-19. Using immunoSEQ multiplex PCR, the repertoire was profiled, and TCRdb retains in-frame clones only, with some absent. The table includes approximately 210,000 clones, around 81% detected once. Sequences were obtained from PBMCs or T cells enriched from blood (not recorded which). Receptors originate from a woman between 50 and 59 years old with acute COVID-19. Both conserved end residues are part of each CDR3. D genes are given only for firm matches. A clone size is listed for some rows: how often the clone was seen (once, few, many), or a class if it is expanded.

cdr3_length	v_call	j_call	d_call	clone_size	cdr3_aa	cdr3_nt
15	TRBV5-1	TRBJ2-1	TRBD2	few	CASRSGLVGYNEQFF	TGCGCCAGCAGATCGGGACTAGTCGGCTACAATGAGCAGTTCTTC
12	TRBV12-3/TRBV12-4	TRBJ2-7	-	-	CASSFRGYEQYF	TGTGCCAGCAGTTTTCGAGGGTACGAGCAGTACTTC
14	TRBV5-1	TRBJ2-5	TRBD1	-	CASNRQGSQETQYF	TGCGCCAGCAACAGACAGGGGTCACAAGAGACCCAGTACTTC
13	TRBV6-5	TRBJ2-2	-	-	CASSPSAAGELFF	TGTGCCAGCAGCCCATCGGCGGCCGGGGAGTTGTTTTTT
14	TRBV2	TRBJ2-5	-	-	CASRDSEGPQTQYF	TGTGCCAGCAGGGATTCGGAGGGGCCACAGACCCAGTACTTC
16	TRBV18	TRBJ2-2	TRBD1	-	CASSPPGTANTGELFF	TGTGCCAGCTCACCACCAGGGACAGCGAACACCGGGGAGCTGTTTTTT
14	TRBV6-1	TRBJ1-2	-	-	CASSETIDSPGYTF	TGTGCCAGTAGTGAAACGATAGATTCCCCTGGCTACACCTTC
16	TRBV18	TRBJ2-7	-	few	CASSPPGGSSSYEQYF	TGTGCCAGCTCACCACCGGGGGGTTCCTCCTCCTACGAGCAGTACTTC
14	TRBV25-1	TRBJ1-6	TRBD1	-	CASRETGVISPLHF	TGTGCCAGCCGGGAGACAGGGGTGATTTCACCCCTCCACTTT
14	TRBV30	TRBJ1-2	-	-	CAWKAQSGGYGYTF	TGTGCCTGGAAGGCTCAGTCCGGAGGCTATGGCTACACCTTC
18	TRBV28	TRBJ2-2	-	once	CASSSVWGVRASFGELFF	TGTGCCAGCAGTTCTGTTTGGGGGGTACGGGCTAGCTTCGGGGAGCTGTTTTTT
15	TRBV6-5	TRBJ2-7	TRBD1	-	CASSHKTGGSNEQYF	TGTGCCAGCAGCCACAAAACAGGGGGCAGTAACGAGCAGTACTTC
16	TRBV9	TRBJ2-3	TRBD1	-	CASSVGRDRWADTQYF	TGTGCCAGCAGCGTAGGAAGGGACAGGTGGGCAGATACGCAGTATTTT
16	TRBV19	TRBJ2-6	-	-	CASSQEGPSGANVLTF	TGTGCCAGTAGTCAGGAGGGGCCCTCTGGGGCCAACGTCCTGACTTTC
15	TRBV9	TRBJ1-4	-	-	CASSGGGMGYEKLFF	TGTGCCAGCAGCGGAGGAGGGATGGGATATGAAAAACTGTTTTTT
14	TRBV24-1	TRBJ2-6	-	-	CATEQSSGANVLTF	TGTGCCACCGAACAGAGCTCTGGGGCCAACGTCCTGACTTTC
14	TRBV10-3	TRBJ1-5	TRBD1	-	CAIRDRGSNQPQHF	TGTGCCATCCGGGACAGGGGAAGCAATCAGCCCCAGCATTTT
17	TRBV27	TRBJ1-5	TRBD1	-	CASSFGDRGYVGQPQHF	TGTGCCAGCAGTTTTGGGGACAGGGGTTACGTGGGTCAGCCCCAGCATTTT
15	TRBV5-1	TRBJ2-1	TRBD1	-	CASSFGTGDRNEQFF	TGCGCCAGCAGCTTTGGGACAGGGGATCGGAATGAGCAGTTCTTC
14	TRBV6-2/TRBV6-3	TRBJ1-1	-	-	CASSIAGLNTEAFF	TGTGCCAGCAGTATTGCAGGGTTGAACACTGAAGCTTTCTTT
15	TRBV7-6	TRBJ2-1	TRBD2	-	CASSLIRGGLDEQFF	TGTGCCAGCAGTTTAATTCGGGGGGGCCTCGATGAGCAGTTCTTC
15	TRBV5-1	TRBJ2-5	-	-	CASSSGLIQQETQYF	TGCGCCAGCAGCTCTGGACTAATACAACAAGAGACCCAGTACTTC
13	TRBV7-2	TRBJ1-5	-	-	CASTAGRNQPQHF	TGTGCCAGCACCGCAGGGAGGAATCAGCCCCAGCATTTT
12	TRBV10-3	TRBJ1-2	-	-	CAISEGRDGYTF	TGTGCCATCAGTGAGGGGCGAGATGGCTACACCTTC
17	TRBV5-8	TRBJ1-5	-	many	CASSAQAAPGQNQPQHF	TGTGCCAGCAGCGCCCAGGCCGCGCCAGGTCAAAATCAGCCCCAGCATTTT
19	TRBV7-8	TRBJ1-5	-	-	CASSLFSFAWERGDQPQHF	TGTGCCAGCAGCTTGTTCTCGTTCGCGTGGGAGAGAGGTGATCAGCCCCAGCATTTT
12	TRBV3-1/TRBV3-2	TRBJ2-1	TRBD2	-	CASSLAGVGQFF	TGTGCCAGCAGCCTAGCGGGAGTTGGACAGTTCTTC
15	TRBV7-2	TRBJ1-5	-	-	CASSPQGYPNQPQHF	TGTGCCAGCAGCCCGCAGGGGTATCCGAATCAGCCCCAGCATTTT
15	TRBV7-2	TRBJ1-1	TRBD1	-	CASSSRQGALGEAFF	TGTGCCAGCAGCTCCCGACAGGGGGCGCTTGGTGAAGCTTTCTTT
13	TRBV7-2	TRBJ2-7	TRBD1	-	CASSTRDSYEQYF	TGTGCCAGCAGCACCCGGGACAGCTACGAGCAGTACTTC
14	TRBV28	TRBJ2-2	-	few	CASIRYSGAGELFF	TGTGCCAGCATTAGATACTCGGGGGCCGGGGAGCTGTTTTTT
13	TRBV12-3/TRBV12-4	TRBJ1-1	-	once	CASRYEAHTEAFF	TGTGCCAGCAGATACGAGGCGCACACTGAAGCTTTCTTT
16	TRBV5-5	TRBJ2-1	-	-	CASSPLSRADYNEQFF	TGTGCCAGCAGCCCGCTTTCTCGTGCGGACTACAATGAGCAGTTCTTC
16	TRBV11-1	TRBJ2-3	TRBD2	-	CASSARLAGSSDTQYF	TGTGCCAGCAGCGCACGACTAGCGGGAAGCTCAGATACGCAGTATTTT
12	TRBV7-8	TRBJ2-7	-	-	CASSLGTREQYF	TGTGCCAGCAGCTTAGGGACTCGCGAGCAGTACTTC
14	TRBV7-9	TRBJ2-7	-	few	CASSLGGVGYEQYF	TGTGCCAGCAGCTTAGGAGGCGTTGGTTACGAGCAGTACTTC
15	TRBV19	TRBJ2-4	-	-	CASRKGPQAKNIQYF	TGTGCCAGTCGGAAGGGGCCGCAGGCCAAAAACATTCAGTACTTC
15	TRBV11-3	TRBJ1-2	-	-	CASSPNSDSEDGYTF	TGTGCCAGCAGCCCCAACTCCGACAGCGAAGATGGCTACACCTTC
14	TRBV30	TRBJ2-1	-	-	CAWSPGSSYNEQFF	TGTGCCTGGAGTCCGGGGAGCTCCTACAATGAGCAGTTCTTC
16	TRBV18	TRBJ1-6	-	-	CASSHMRGKKNSPLHF	TGTGCCAGCTCCCACATGAGGGGGAAAAAAAATTCACCCCTCCACTTT
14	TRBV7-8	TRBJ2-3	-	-	CASSSLLWRDTQYF	TGTGCCAGCAGCTCCCTATTGTGGAGAGATACGCAGTATTTT
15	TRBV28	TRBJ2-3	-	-	CASSAGQRGADTQYF	TGTGCCAGCAGCGCGGGACAGCGCGGTGCAGATACGCAGTATTTT
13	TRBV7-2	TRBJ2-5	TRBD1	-	CASSSRQGQTQYF	TGTGCCAGCAGCTCCCGACAGGGACAGACCCAGTACTTC
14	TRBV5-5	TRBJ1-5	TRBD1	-	CASSTGQINQPQHF	TGTGCCAGCAGCACGGGACAGATCAATCAGCCCCAGCATTTT
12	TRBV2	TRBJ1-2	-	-	CASGHSDYGYTF	TGTGCCAGCGGACACTCGGATTATGGCTACACCTTC
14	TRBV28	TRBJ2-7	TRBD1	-	CASGQGSSSYEQYF	TGTGCCAGCGGACAGGGGAGCTCCTCCTACGAGCAGTACTTC
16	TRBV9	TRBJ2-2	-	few	CASSPRGGGNTGELFF	TGTGCCAGCAGCCCCCGTGGCGGAGGAAACACCGGGGAGCTGTTTTTT
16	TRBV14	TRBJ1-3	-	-	CASAQQEGFPGNTIYF	TGTGCCAGCGCACAACAGGAGGGGTTCCCTGGAAACACCATATATTTT